This TCR beta chain originates from a study of blood T cell repertoires in COVID-19. In the study overall: Some COVID-19 samples were acute and others convalescent; all came from the United States, Italy and Spain.

In the original processing: Amplification of reference gene primers provided the estimated nucleated cell counts. Profiling relied on immunoSEQ multiplex PCR, and the TCRdb table lists in-frame clones only, not all of them. V, J and clone size are those of that table, while D and trimming were read from the DNA. Counted here are 35,000 to 45,000 clones, around 80% occurring once; the ten biggest clones make up around 35%. The CDR3 totals 14 residues. The V gene lost 2 bases and the J gene lost 1 base, with 8 bases spanning the gap. Per germline, CDR1 LGHNT and CDR2 FRNRAP. The TCR was taken from a man between 60 and 70 years old with acute or convalescent COVID-19. Material for sequencing was peripheral blood. The rearrangement joins TRBV12-5 to TRBJ1-1; possible D gene TRBD1, 5 bases. The CDR3 loop is CASGLWGGNTEAFF. The CDR3, as DNA: TGTGCTAGTGGTTTGTGGGGCGGGAACACTGAAGCTTTCTTT.